The next 16 T cell receptor beta chains were all read from a single sample in a study of cytomegalovirus exposure and HLA in healthy donors. TCRdb's copy holds only in-frame clones and misses some; the assay was immunoSEQ multiplex PCR. Of roughly 140,000 clones in the sample, 70% to 90% were seen once. Sample: PBMCs. The origin of the receptors is a young woman in good health and CMV-seropositive.

The rearrangement links TRBV11-3 to TRBJ1-1; tentative D call: TRBD1 (6 bases). Germline V gene sequence: CDR1 SGHNT, CDR2 YENEEA. The CDR3 contains 14 residues. Trimming stripped 4 bases from V and 2 bases from J, with 11 bases between. In DNA form, the CDR3 reads TGTGCCAGCAGCTACAGGGTTCGAAACACTGAAGCTTTCTTT. This sequence encodes CASSYRVRNTEAFF.

The chain carries TRBV6-1 and TRBJ1-5; D gene ambiguous. Germline loops: CDR1 MNHNS, CDR2 SASEGT. The CDR3 covers 13 residues. The V end lost 1 base, the J end lost 4 bases, and 5 bases lay between the germline ends. In DNA form, the CDR3 reads TGTGCCAGCAGTGAAGGAGGGAATCAGCCCCAGCATTTT. Translating gives CASSEGGNQPQHF.

CDR3 amino acids: CASSRGGAQHF. The CDR3 DNA follows: TGTGCCAGCTCACGAGGGGGGGCCCAGCATTTT. The rearrangement links TRBV18 to TRBJ1-5; TRBD1 might be the D (6 bases). The CDR3 has 11 residues. The V gene lost 4 bases and the J gene lost 11 bases, with 9 bases spanning the gap. From germline, CDR1 is KGHSH and CDR2 LQKENI.

There are a few counts of this clone. The chain combines TRBV10-3 with TRBJ1-1; D unclear. CDR3 length equals 13 residues. Germline lookup yields CDR1 ENHRY and CDR2 SYGVKD. Trimming pared 2 bases from V and 3 bases from J, leaving 7 bases between. DNA for the CDR3: TGTGCCATCAGTGAGAGGCAGGACACTGAAGCTTTCTTT. This encodes CAISERQDTEAFF.

The J gene is TRBJ2-1, the V gene TRBV6-4; 11 nucleotides align to TRBD2. The V gene's germline CDR1 is MRHNA and CDR2 SNTAGT. The J segment lost 7 bases and the V segment lost 5 bases, leaving 7 bases of the junction unmatched. The CDR3 is 15 residues long. For the CDR3, the DNA is TGTGCCAGCAGTCTCGTAGCGGGAGGGCAGAATGAGCAGTTCTTC. Translation: CASSLVAGGQNEQFF.

The V gene is TRBV11-2, the J gene TRBJ2-2; no reliable D call. Trimming removed 1 base at V and 4 bases at J, with 7 bases between. CDR1 is SGHAT, CDR2 FQNNGV, per germline. There are 14 residues in the CDR3. The CDR3 here is CASSLVFGTGELFF. The CDR3 nucleotides read TGTGCCAGCAGCTTAGTATTCGGCACCGGGGAGCTGTTTTTT.

The chain is built from TRBV19 and TRBJ2-3; the match to TRBD1 covers 8 bases. The CDR3 totals 16 residues. V lost 1 base, J lost 3 bases, and 6 bases stayed unmatched. The germline CDR1 and CDR2 sequences are LNHDA and SQIVND (reference sequence). The CDR3 DNA follows: TGTGCCAGTAGTATAGTCACAGGGGGGCTTACAGATACGCAGTATTTT. This codes for CASSIVTGGLTDTQYF.

The CDR3 loop reads CASSMGGTSGDTQYF. The CDR3 nucleotides are TGTGCCAGTAGCATGGGGGGGACTAGCGGAGATACGCAGTATTTT. This rearrangement joins TRBV19 to TRBJ2-3, with 11 bases matching TRBD2. The trim removed 6 bases at V and 5 bases at J, leaving 7 bases unmatched. CDR3 length equals 15 residues. The germline gives CDR1 LNHDA, CDR2 SQIVND (reference sequence).

This rearrangement joins TRBV28 to TRBJ2-3, with 10 bases lining up with TRBD2. The CDR3 extends over 16 amino acids. With 5 bases clipped from V and 0 bases from J, the junction kept 5 bases outside the gene matches. The germline CDR1 and CDR2 sequences are MDHEN and SYDVKM. The CDR3 sequence: CASSLTSGASTDTQYF. As DNA, the CDR3 is TGTGCCAGCAGTCTCACTAGCGGGGCTAGCACAGATACGCAGTATTTT.

This chain joins TRBV19 and TRBJ2-4, with TRBD2 identical over 11 bases. The trim removed 5 bases at V and 6 bases at J, leaving 3 bases unmatched. CDR3 length equals 14 residues. Germline V CDR1 and CDR2: LNHDA, SQIVND (reference sequence). CDR3 in amino acids: CASSAGTSGNIQYF. CDR3 in DNA: TGTGCCAGTAGTGCCGGGACTAGCGGAAACATTCAGTACTTC.

This clone was observed a single time. The chain joins TRBV11-2 to TRBJ2-7; no firm D call. Germline V gene sequence: CDR1 SGHAT, CDR2 FQNNGV. V lost 3 bases and J lost 0, with 6 bases in between. CDR3 length: 13 residues. CDR3 bases: TGTGCCAGCAGCTTCGGGTCCTCCTACGAGCAGTACTTC. Translated: CASSFGSSYEQYF.

The chain is built from TRBV30 and TRBJ2-2, with TRBD2 as a possible D gene (6 bases). Germline CDR1 and CDR2: GTSNPN and SVGIG (reference sequence). The V gene lost 3 bases and the J gene lost 6 bases, with 26 bases spanning the gap. The CDR3 is 18 amino acids. Written as DNA, the CDR3 is TGTGCCTGGAGCAGGGACTCCGCGGTCGCGGACATTCCCGGGGAGCTGTTTTTT. This translates into CAWSRDSAVADIPGELFF.

The V call is TRBV28, the J call TRBJ1-4; 7 nucleotides align to TRBD1. The CDR3 has 14 amino acids. Trimming at V came to 3 bases and at J to 7 bases, leaving 5 bases not matched to a gene. Per the germline V gene, CDR1 is MDHEN and CDR2 is SYDVKM. CDR3: CASSLGTVLEKLFF. The DNA for the CDR3 is TGTGCCAGCAGTTTGGGGACAGTGCTTGAAAAACTGTTTTTT. Full variable domain (missing parts from reference TRBV28 and TRBJ1-4): DVKVTQSSRYLVKRTGEKVFLECVQDMDHENMFWYRQDPGLGLRLIYFSYDVKMKEKGDIPEGYSVSREKKERFSLILESASTNQTSMYLCASSLGTVLEKLFFGSGTQLSVL.

The DNA for the CDR3 is TGCGCCAGCAGCTCCCTAGGACTAGTTGGGGAGACCCAGTACTTC. Its protein is CASSSLGLVGETQYF. The chain employs TRBV5-1 and TRBJ2-5, with TRBD2 identical over 7 bases. Germline CDR1 is SGHRS and CDR2 is YFSETQ. V gave up 3 bases and J gave up 5 bases; unmatched junction bases: 10. The CDR3 is 15 amino acids.

The chain has TRBV5-1 and TRBJ2-7; TRBD2 agrees at 11 bases. The CDR3 is made up of 15 amino acids. Germline values: CDR1 SGHRS, CDR2 YFSETQ. J was trimmed by 4 bases and V by 0 bases; bases with no gene match: 3. For the CDR3, the DNA is TGCGCCAGCAGCTTGGCGGGACTAGCGGAATACGAGCAGTACTTC. This encodes CASSLAGLAEYEQYF. The entire variable domain, with the rest obtained from reference TRBV5-1 and TRBJ2-7, is as follows: KAGVTQTPRYLIKTRGQQVTLSCSPISGHRSVSWYQQTPGQGLQFLFEYFSETQRNKGNFPGRFSGRQFSNSRSEMNVSTLELGDSALYLCASSLAGLAEYEQYFGPGTRLTVT.

This chain links TRBV14 with TRBJ2-2, with 7 bases matching TRBD1. The ends lost 2 bases at V and 6 bases at J; junction bases unmatched: 3. The CDR3 extends over 14 amino acids. The germline V gene encodes CDR1 SGHDN and CDR2 FVKESK. CDR3 loop: CASSQIQGPGELFF. The CDR3 bases are TGTGCCAGCAGCCAAATACAGGGGCCCGGGGAGCTGTTTTTT.